This T cell receptor (beta chain) is drawn from a study of blood T cell repertoires in COVID-19. Study-level information: Material from acute and convalescent COVID-19 was sourced from the United States, Italy and Spain. In each case, the material was cDNA or gDNA derived from T cells, B-cell-depleted T cells, or PBMCs.

As handled by the study authors: It was from reference gene primer amplification that nucleated cell counts were estimated. Clones were read by immunoSEQ multiplex PCR, and TCRdb kept only the in-frame ones, dropping some. That table is the source of V, J and clone size, and D and trimming were worked out from the DNA. The sample consists of roughly 80,000 clones, approximately 84% of them appearing once. V was clipped by 5 bases and J by 3 bases; unmatched bases: 4. The germline V gene encodes CDR1 LGHDT and CDR2 YNNKEL (reference sequence). This CDR3 spans 13 amino acids. The source of this sequence is a human donor in a cohort sampled during active COVID-19. The sequenced sample was peripheral blood. The chain is built from TRBV3-1 (or the pseudogene TRBV3-2) and TRBJ2-7; 7 bases align to TRBD2. This CDR3 reads CASSNGGGYEQYF. CDR3 nucleotides: TGTGCCAGCAGCAATGGGGGGGGCTACGAGCAGTACTTC.